This T cell receptor beta chain was sequenced during a study of blood T cell repertoires in COVID-19 (dated by TCRdb to about 2020). As for the study more broadly: Samples from collaborators originated in the United States, Italy and Spain and spanned both the acute and convalescent phases of COVID-19. HLA class I and class II types, where available, came from metadata supplied by the sample provider rather than from assay-based typing. Subjects who had been exposed to COVID-19, were actively infected with it, or had recovered from it provided the deeply sampled blood TCRbeta repertoires that made up the dataset. Samples came from the ongoing ImmuneRACE study (first 160 participants) plus 1,254 subjects from 6 global collaborators. The prospective study material was composed of cDNA or gDNA derived from T cells, B-cell-depleted T cells, or PBMCs. The sample metadata nearly always contained a de-identified subject ID, COVID-19 status, age in years and sex. The repertoires were released in a freely available public database meant as a resource for research on the immune response to SARS-CoV-2. General findings and caveats noted by the study authors: The amount of clinical and demographic metadata varied by source and participant and was provided uncurated.

V has 3 bases trimmed and J has 1 base trimmed; junction bases matching no gene number 6. From cysteine to phenylalanine, the CDR3 is 18 amino acids long. Just the 54-base CDR3 DNA is kept, in frame starting at base 1. The germline V gene provides CDR1 SGHRS and CDR2 YFSETQ. Concerning this clone itself: It lacks a known antigen. No base quality information exists; no much larger clone differs at one position.

The immunoSEQ Assay, a bias-controlled multiplex PCR, was used to amplify TCRbeta CDR3 regions from genomic DNA. As for the original processing: Nucleated cell counts per sample were estimated from amplification of reference gene primers within the assay. To quantify the absolute abundance of each unique TCRbeta CDR3 rearrangement, sequence reads were collapsed and filtered. For each sample, productive Simpson clonality was calculated as the square root of Simpson's diversity index over productive rearrangements. In its TCRdb copy, this immuneACCESS table keeps in-frame sequences only and misses some clones. Where compared with another copy, unresolved V genes explain less than half of these, and the others have no known cause. Clone size and the V and J calls come from that table; the DNA yielded D and trimming. This sample holds about 370,000 clones; around 87% were observed only once. The biggest ten clones account for about 10% of the sample.

One collaborating source in Seattle enrolled patients during active infection and followed them longitudinally through the course of disease. Collaborating institutions collected whole blood in K2EDTA tubes following their own protocols. Collaborator samples were shipped for TCRbeta analysis as frozen whole blood, isolated PBMCs, or DNA extracted from either sample type. The rearranged chain carries TRBV5-1 and TRBJ2-6; TRBD1 fits 11 bases in the junction. Sequencing was done on a sample of peripheral blood. The receptor was isolated from a woman between 25 and 40 years old with COVID-19, enrolled during active disease. The encoded CDR3 is CASSSRTGGASGANVLTF. At the DNA level, the sequence is TGCGCCAGCAGCTCACGGACAGGGGGCGCATCTGGGGCCAACGTCCTGACTTTC.